This T cell receptor beta chain originates from a study of blood T cell repertoires in COVID-19. Study in general: PBMCs, B-cell-depleted T cells, or T cells were the source of the cDNA or gDNA that made up the material.

Produced via immunoSEQ multiplex PCR; TCRdb's table is partial and in-frame only. The sample lists some 96,000 clones, approximately 80% occurring once. There are 14 residues in the CDR3. Trimming shortened V by 2 bases and J by 13 bases, and 17 bases separated the two germline ends. Germline V gene sequence: CDR1 KGHSH, CDR2 LQKENI. In its sample, this clone was seen once. This receptor was obtained from a man between 45 and 60 years old with active or convalescent COVID-19. The rearrangement uses TRBV18 and TRBJ2-2; no definite D call. Sequenced sample: peripheral blood. This CDR3 reads CASSPEYIGWALFF. The CDR3 DNA reads as TGTGCCAGCTCACCAGAGTATATAGGTTGGGCGCTGTTTTTT. The full variable domain, in which reference TRBV18 and TRBJ2-2 provide the parts outside the CDR3, is NAGVMQNPRHLVRRRGQEARLRCSPMKGHSHVYWYRQLPEEGLKFMVYLQKENIIDESGMPKERFSAEFPKEGPSILRIQQVVRGDSAAYFCASSPEYIGWALFFGEGSRLTVL.